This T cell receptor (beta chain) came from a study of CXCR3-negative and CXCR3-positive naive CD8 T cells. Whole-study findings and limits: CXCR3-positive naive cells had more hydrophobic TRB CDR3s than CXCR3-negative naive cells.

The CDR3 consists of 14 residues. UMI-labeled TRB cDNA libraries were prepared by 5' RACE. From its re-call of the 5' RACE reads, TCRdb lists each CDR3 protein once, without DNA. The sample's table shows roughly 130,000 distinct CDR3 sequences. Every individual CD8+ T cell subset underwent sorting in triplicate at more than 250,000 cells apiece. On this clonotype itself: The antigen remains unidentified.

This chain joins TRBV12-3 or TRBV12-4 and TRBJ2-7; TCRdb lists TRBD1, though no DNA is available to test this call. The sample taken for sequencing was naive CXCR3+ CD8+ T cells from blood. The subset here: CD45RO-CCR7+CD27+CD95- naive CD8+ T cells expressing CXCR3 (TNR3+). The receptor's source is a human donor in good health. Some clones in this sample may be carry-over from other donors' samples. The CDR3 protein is CASSFGTALYEQYF.